Each of the 17 T cell receptor beta chains below was sequenced from the same sample in a study of low-dose radiotherapy and immunotherapy resistance in tumors. The sample's time point: before trial treatment. TRAV and TRBV primers primed cDNA for both TCRalpha and TCRbeta. TCRs were amplified for around 20 PCR cycles with a constant-region primer and V-primer adapter. TCRdb used MiXCR to reprocess the reads, holding one entry per CDR3 protein. Found here are about 64,000 distinct CDR3 sequences, about a quarter of them singletons; the top ten hold less than 8%. Sequenced here: PBMCs, sampled before treatment. Receptor source: a male donor with rectosigmoid adenocarcinoma.

Ten or more counts support this clonotype. CDR3 region: CSVERTVEETQYF. The CDR3 DNA follows: TGCAGCGTTGAAAGGACGGTCGAAGAGACCCAGTACTTC. V and J are TRBV29-1 and TRBJ2-5, with D unresolved. Germline V gene sequence: CDR1 SQVTM, CDR2 ANQGSEA. The CDR3 runs 13 residues. The V end lost 2 bases, the J end lost 3 bases, and 10 bases lay between the germline ends.

This clonotype was seen many times. The chain links TRBV12-3 or TRBV12-4 to TRBJ2-7; D not resolved. The CDR3 contains 15 residues. V was pared by 3 bases and J by 4 bases, with 16 bases between. The CDR3 region is CASSFEGQFFYEQYF. In nucleotides, the CDR3 is TGTGCCAGCAGTTTTGAAGGGCAGTTTTTTTACGAGCAGTACTTC.

J is TRBJ2-2 and V is TRBV6-5; 10 bases are shared with TRBD1. Germline-derived CDR1 and CDR2 are MNHEY and SVGAGI. Trimming took 4 bases from V and 6 from J; bases not matched to a gene: 8. The CDR3 loop spans 16 amino acids. The CDR3 is CASSLTGTGDAGELFF. CDR3 DNA sequence: TGTGCCAGCAGTTTAACCGGGACAGGGGACGCCGGGGAGCTGTTTTTT.

The V and J genes are TRBV28 and TRBJ1-2; a possible D gene is TRBD1 (6 bases). Trimming removed 4 bases at V and 2 bases at J, with 8 bases between. From germline, CDR1 is MDHEN and CDR2 SYDVKM. The CDR3 has 13 amino acids. CDR3 residues: CASSSTGNYGYTF. The CDR3 bases are TGTGCCAGCAGTTCAACAGGGAACTATGGCTACACCTTC.

At least ten counts were recorded for this clonotype. The CDR3 spells CASSSGVYGRSGGEKLFF. The CDR3 DNA sequence: TGTGCCAGCAGCTCCGGAGTGTATGGGAGATCAGGGGGTGAAAAACTGTTTTTT. The chain links TRBV7-2 to TRBJ1-4; 7 nucleotides match TRBD1. Trimming at V came to 4 bases and at J to 7 bases, leaving 18 bases not matched to a gene. In germline, CDR1 is SGHTA, CDR2 FQGNSA. The CDR3 sequence is 18 residues long.

This clonotype was seen ten or more times. This chain connects TRBV5-1 to TRBJ1-5; 9 bases are a match to TRBD1. In germline, CDR1 is SGHRS, CDR2 YFSETQ. The J segment lost 4 bases and the V segment lost 4 bases, leaving 3 bases of the junction unmatched. The CDR3 spans 14 residues. Written as DNA, the CDR3 is TGCGCCAGCAGCCCTGGGACAGGGAATCAGCCCCAGCATTTT. Translated, it gives CASSPGTGNQPQHF.

The chain joins TRBV28 to TRBJ2-5; D possibly matches TRBD1 or TRBD2 (5 bases each). This CDR3 has 14 residues. CDR1 and CDR2 from the germline V gene are MDHEN and SYDVKM. The ends were cut back, 6 bases at V and 5 bases at J, with 16 bases in the middle. CDR3 amino acids: CASSQQGTVETQYF. For the CDR3, the DNA is TGTGCCAGCAGCCAACAAGGGACCGTGGAGACCCAGTACTTC.

The rearrangement uses TRBV4-3 and TRBJ1-2; TRBD1 might be the D (6 bases). Germline V lookup: CDR1 LGHNA, CDR2 YSLEER. This CDR3 is built from 14 residues. V gave up 1 base and J gave up 2 bases, with 8 bases separating them. This chain's CDR3 is CASSQGGLNYGYTF. Written as DNA, the CDR3 is TGCGCCAGCAGCCAAGGGGGGCTCAACTATGGCTACACCTTC.

This clonotype was seen only a few times. The rearrangement uses TRBV29-1 and TRBJ1-2, with TRBD1 identical over 7 bases. Per germline, CDR1 SQVTM and CDR2 ANQGSEA. CDR3 length: 16 residues. V was pared by 5 bases and J by 4 bases, with 16 bases of the junction left unmatched. The CDR3 region has the DNA TGCAGCGTTTGGACAGGCCCCGGCGCCACTACCTATGGCTACACCTTC. Its translation is CSVWTGPGATTYGYTF. Full variable domain (rest looked up from reference TRBV29-1 and TRBJ1-2): SAVISQKPSRDICQRGTSLTIQCQVDSQVTMMFWYRQQPGQSLTLIATANQGSEATYESGFVIDKFPISRPNLTFSTLTVSNMSPEDSSIYLCSVWTGPGATTYGYTFGSGTRLTVV.

This clonotype showed up many times. The chain carries TRBV6-2 or TRBV6-3 and TRBJ2-5, with D tentatively TRBD1 (5 bases). The germline V gene encodes CDR1 MNHEY and CDR2 SVGEGT. There are 11 residues in the CDR3. V was shortened by 9 bases and J by 1 base, with 6 bases between the two germline ends. The CDR3 sequence is CARGPQETQYF. The CDR3 bases are TGTGCCAGGGGGCCCCAAGAGACCCAGTACTTC.

This clonotype has ten or more counts. The chain joins TRBV29-1 to TRBJ2-7; TRBD1 matches 8 bases. This CDR3 region has 15 residues. Trimming cost V 0 bases and J 0 bases; bases outside gene matches: 4. Germline lookup yields CDR1 SQVTM and CDR2 ANQGSEA. Written as DNA, the CDR3 is TGCAGCGTTGAAGATCGGCAGGGGGCCTCCTACGAGCAGTACTTC. Its protein is CSVEDRQGASYEQYF.

This clonotype was detected a few times. This chain links TRBV4-1 with TRBJ2-7; 10 bases line up with TRBD2. V lost 0 bases, J lost 3 bases, and 5 bases stayed unmatched. This CDR3 comprises 16 residues. Germline V gives CDR1 MGHRA, CDR2 YSYEKL. CDR3 amino acids: CASSQEVSSGSYEQYF. The CDR3 nucleotides read TGCGCCAGCAGCCAAGAGGTTTCTAGCGGGAGCTACGAGCAGTACTTC.

This sequence joins TRBV6-5 and TRBJ2-1, with 7 bases matching TRBD2. The germline V gene encodes CDR1 MNHEY and CDR2 SVGAGI. The CDR3 has 16 residues. After removal of 6 bases from V and 0 bases from J, the junction contained 8 bases not matched to a gene. The CDR3 spells CASRRGITVSYNEQFF. The CDR3 coding sequence is TGTGCCAGCAGGCGGGGGATCACGGTCTCCTACAATGAGCAGTTCTTC.

Many counts were recorded for this clonotype. V usage is TRBV6-5 and J usage is TRBJ2-7; 11 nucleotides align to TRBD2. V was clipped by 2 bases and J by 2 bases; unmatched bases: 8. The germline V gene encodes CDR1 MNHEY and CDR2 SVGAGI. This CDR3 has 17 residues. The CDR3 DNA follows: TGTGCCAGCAGTTACACAGGTCCTAGCGGGGGGACCTACGAGCAGTACTTC. It specifies CASSYTGPSGGTYEQYF.

In this sample, this clonotype turned up many times. V usage is TRBV19 and J usage is TRBJ2-2; 12 positions match TRBD2. CDR1 and CDR2 from the germline V gene are LNHDA and SQIVND (reference sequence). V dropped 5 bases and J dropped 1; count of bases not matched to a gene: 8. The CDR3 contains 18 residues. DNA for the CDR3: TGTGCCAGTAGTCCCCGGACTAGCGGGGCTAGGAACACCGGGGAGCTGTTTTTT. Protein sequence: CASSPRTSGARNTGELFF.

This clonotype was counted ten times or more. CDR3 DNA sequence: TGTGCCAGCAGTAATCCATTGAACACTGAAGCTTTCTTT. Its translation: CASSNPLNTEAFF. The V gene is TRBV28, the J gene TRBJ1-1, with D unresolved. V was pared by 5 bases and J by 0 bases, with 7 bases between. Looked up from germline, CDR1 is MDHEN and CDR2 is SYDVKM. The CDR3 is made up of 13 amino acids.

This clonotype was observed many times. The genes are TRBV5-1 and TRBJ2-1; 12 nucleotides match TRBD2. The CDR3 totals 15 residues. Germline trimming cut 2 bases from V and 6 bases from J; bases unmatched to any gene: 3. Germline CDR1 reads SGHRS; CDR2 reads YFSETQ. DNA of the CDR3: TGCGCCAGCAGCTTACCACTAGCGGGAGGCAATGAGCAGTTCTTC. Translation: CASSLPLAGGNEQFF.